This T cell receptor (beta chain) is from a study of T cells after yellow fever vaccination. This clonotype was seen many times. V was shortened by 7 bases and J by 10 bases, with 20 bases between the two germline ends. The germline CDR1 and CDR2 sequences are LNHDA and SQIVND (reference sequence). CDR3 length: 14 residues. One entry per CDR3 protein results from TCRdb running MiXCR on the 5' RACE reads. The sample contains about 29,000 distinct CDR3 sequences, about 4.7% of which appear only once. The source is a man aged 30 to 45 who received the YFV17D yellow fever vaccine. Sequencing used CD8+ T cells sorted from PBMCs, obtained 10 days after the yellow fever booster vaccination. V usage is TRBV19 and J usage is TRBJ2-1; weak D call: TRBD1 (5 bases). As DNA, the CDR3 is TGTGCCAGTACCACACAGGAAGCCTTGGGGGAGCAGTTCTTC. It is translated as CASTTQEALGEQFF.